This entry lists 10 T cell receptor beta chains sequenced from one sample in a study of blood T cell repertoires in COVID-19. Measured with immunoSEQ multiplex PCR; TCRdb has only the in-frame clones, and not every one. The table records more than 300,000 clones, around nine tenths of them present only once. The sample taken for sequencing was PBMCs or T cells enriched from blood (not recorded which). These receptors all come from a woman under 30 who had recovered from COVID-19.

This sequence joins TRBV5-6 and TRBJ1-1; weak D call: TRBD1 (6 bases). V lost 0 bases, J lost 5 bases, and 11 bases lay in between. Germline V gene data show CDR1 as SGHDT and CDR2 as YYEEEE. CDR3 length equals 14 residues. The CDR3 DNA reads TGTGCCAGCAGCTTGGTAACAGGGCTTACTGAAGCTTTCTTT. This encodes CASSLVTGLTEAFF.

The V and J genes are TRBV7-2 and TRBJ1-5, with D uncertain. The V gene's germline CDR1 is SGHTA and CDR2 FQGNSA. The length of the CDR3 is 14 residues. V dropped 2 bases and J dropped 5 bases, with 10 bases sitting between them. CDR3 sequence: CASSLSQSDQPQHF. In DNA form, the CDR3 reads TGTGCCAGCAGCTTATCACAGTCAGATCAGCCCCAGCATTTT.

CDR3 nucleotide sequence: TGTGCCAGTAGTGCCCCTAGCGGGGGGGCCAACTACAATGAGCAGTTCTTC. Amino acids: CASSAPSGGANYNEQFF. J is TRBJ2-1 and V is TRBV19; TRBD2 aligns across 12 bases. The germline gives CDR1 LNHDA, CDR2 SQIVND (reference sequence). V dropped 5 bases and J dropped 3; count of bases not matched to a gene: 8. The CDR3 runs 17 residues.

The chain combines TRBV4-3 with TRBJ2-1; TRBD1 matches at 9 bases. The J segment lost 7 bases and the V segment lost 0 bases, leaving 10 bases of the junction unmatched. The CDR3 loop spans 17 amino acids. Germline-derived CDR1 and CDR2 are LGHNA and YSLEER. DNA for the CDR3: TGCGCCAGCAGCCAAGAGGGGCGGACAGGGGTAGGGAATGAGCAGTTCTTC. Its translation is CASSQEGRTGVGNEQFF.

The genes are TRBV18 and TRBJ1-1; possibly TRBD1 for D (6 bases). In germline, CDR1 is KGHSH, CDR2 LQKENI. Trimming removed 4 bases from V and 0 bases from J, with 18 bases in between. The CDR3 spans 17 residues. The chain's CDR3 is CASSRLGTSYMNTEAFF. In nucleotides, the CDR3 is TGTGCCAGCTCACGCCTAGGGACAAGTTACATGAACACTGAAGCTTTCTTT.

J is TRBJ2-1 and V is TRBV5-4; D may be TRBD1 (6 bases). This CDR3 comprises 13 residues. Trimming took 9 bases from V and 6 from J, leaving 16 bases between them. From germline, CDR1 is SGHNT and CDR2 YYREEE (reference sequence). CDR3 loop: CATWTVGSNEQFF. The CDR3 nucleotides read TGTGCCACCTGGACAGTAGGTAGCAATGAGCAGTTCTTC.

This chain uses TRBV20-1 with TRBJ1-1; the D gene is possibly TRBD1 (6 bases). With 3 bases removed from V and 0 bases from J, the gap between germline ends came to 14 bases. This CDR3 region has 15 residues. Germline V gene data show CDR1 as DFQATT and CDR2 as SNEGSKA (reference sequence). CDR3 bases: TGCAGTGCTAGTAGTGACCAGGGGCTGAACACTGAAGCTTTCTTT. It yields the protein CSASSDQGLNTEAFF.

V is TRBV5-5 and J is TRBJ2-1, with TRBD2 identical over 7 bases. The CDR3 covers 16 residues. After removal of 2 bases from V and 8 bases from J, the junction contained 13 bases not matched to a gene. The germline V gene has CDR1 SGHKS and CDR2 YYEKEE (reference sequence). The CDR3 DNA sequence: TGTGCCAGCAGCTTAGGAGCGGGGCAACTAGAGGATGAGCAGTTCTTC. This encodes CASSLGAGQLEDEQFF.

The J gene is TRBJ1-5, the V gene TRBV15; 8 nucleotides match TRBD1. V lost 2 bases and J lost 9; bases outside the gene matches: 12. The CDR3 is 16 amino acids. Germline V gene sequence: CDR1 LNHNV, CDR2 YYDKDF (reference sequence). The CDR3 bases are TGTGCCACCAGCAGATCCGGACAGGGTGAGAAGGTGCCCCAGCATTTT. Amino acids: CATSRSGQGEKVPQHF.

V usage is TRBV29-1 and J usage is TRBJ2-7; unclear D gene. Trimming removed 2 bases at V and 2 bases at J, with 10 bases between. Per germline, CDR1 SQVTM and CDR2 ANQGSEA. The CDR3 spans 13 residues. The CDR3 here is CSVESGPTYEQYF. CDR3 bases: TGCAGCGTTGAATCCGGTCCCACCTACGAGCAGTACTTC.